This T cell receptor (beta chain) is from a study of blood T cell repertoires in COVID-19. About the research overall: Sites in the United States, Italy and Spain provided acute and convalescent COVID-19 samples. Sources were T cells, B-cell-depleted T cells, or PBMCs; the material itself was cDNA or gDNA.

Residents of about two dozen US areas, aged roughly 18 to 95 years, made up the participants. In assigning cohorts, the study relied on participant-reported clinical history. Looked up from germline, CDR1 is SEHNR and CDR2 is FQNEAQ (reference sequence). The trim removed 1 base at V and 2 bases at J, leaving 4 bases unmatched. The CDR3 spans 15 residues. TCRdb's copy holds only in-frame clones and misses some; the assay was immunoSEQ multiplex PCR. The data hold about 210,000 clones, with approximately 88% observed a single time. The chain has TRBV7-9 and TRBJ1-1; 7 bases align to TRBD1. The TCR comes from a woman aged 18-29 years who had recovered from COVID-19. Input material: PBMCs or T cells enriched from blood (not recorded which). DNA of the CDR3: TGTGCCAGCAGCTTAGAGACAGGGATCAACACTGAAGCTTTCTTT. This codes for CASSLETGINTEAFF.